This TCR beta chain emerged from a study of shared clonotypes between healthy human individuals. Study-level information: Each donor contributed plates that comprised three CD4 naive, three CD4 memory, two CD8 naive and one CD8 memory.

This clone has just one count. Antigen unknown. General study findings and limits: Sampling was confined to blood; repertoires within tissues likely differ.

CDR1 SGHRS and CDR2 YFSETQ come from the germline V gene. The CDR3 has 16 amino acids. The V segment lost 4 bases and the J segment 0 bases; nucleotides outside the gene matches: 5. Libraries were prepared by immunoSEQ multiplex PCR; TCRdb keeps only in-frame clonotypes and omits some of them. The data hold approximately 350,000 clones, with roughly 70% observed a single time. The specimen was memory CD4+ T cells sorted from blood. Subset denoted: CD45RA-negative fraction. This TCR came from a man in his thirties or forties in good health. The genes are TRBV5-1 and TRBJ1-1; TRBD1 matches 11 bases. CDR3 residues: CASSHGQGAVNTEAFF. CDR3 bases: TGCGCCAGCAGCCATGGACAGGGGGCCGTGAACACTGAAGCTTTCTTT. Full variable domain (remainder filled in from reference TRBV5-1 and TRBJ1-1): KAGVTQTPRYLIKTRGQQVTLSCSPISGHRSVSWYQQTPGQGLQFLFEYFSETQRNKGNFPGRFSGRQFSNSRSEMNVSTLELGDSALYLCASSHGQGAVNTEAFFGQGTRLTVV.